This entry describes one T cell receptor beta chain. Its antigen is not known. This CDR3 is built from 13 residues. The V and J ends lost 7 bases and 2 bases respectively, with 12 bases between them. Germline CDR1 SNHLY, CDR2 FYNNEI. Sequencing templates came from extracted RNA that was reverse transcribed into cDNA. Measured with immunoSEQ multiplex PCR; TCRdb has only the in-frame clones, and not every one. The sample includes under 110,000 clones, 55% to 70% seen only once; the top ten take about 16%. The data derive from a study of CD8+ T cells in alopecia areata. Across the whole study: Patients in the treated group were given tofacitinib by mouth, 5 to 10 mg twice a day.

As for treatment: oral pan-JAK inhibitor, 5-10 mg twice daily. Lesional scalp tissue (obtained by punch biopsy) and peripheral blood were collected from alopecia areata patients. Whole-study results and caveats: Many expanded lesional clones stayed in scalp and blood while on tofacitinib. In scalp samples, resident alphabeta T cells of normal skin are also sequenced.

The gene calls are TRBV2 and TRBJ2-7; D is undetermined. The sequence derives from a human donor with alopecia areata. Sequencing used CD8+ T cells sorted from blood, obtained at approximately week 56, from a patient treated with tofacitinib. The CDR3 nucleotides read TGTGCCAGCAACGTCGGCATTACCTACGAGCAGTACTTC. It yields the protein CASNVGITYEQYF.